These 9 T cell receptor beta chains came from one sample sequenced in a study of T-cell reconstitution after alpha-beta-depleted transplantation in children. Researchers prepared the TCRbeta library using unique molecular identifiers, the study reports. Using its own MiXCR run on the PCR reads, TCRdb lists one record per CDR3 protein. The sample carries some 840,000 distinct CDR3 sequences, under 20% recorded once. Sequencing used PBMCs, mostly from graft donor cells, obtained 360 days after TCRalphabeta/CD19-depleted stem cell transplant. Receptors originate from a male patient aged 10 to 17 who had a stem cell transplant for acute lymphoblastic leukemia, so the T cells may come from the graft donor.

This clonotype was counted a few times. The V call is TRBV5-1, the J call TRBJ1-1; a weak D match, TRBD1 (6 bases). Germline loops: CDR1 SGHRS, CDR2 YFSETQ. V dropped 7 bases and J dropped 1 base, with 11 bases sitting between them. This CDR3 has 13 residues. The CDR3 region is CASYAGANTEAFF. The CDR3, as DNA: TGCGCCAGCTACGCAGGGGCGAACACTGAAGCTTTCTTT.

The V call is TRBV12-3 or TRBV12-4, the J call TRBJ2-7; tentative D call: TRBD1 (6 bases). Trimming shortened V by 1 base and J by 4 bases, and 14 bases separated the two germline ends. This CDR3 is built from 15 residues. Here the CDR3 reads CASSLGTAFLYEQYF. The CDR3 DNA sequence: TGTGCCAGCAGTTTAGGGACAGCCTTTCTTTACGAGCAGTACTTC.

There are a few counts of this clonotype. This chain links TRBV18 with TRBJ1-5, with 7 bases that match TRBD1. In germline, CDR1 is KGHSH, CDR2 LQKENI. This CDR3 contains 13 residues. With V trimmed by 5 bases and J by 7 bases, 5 bases remained unmatched. This CDR3 is CASSSGTVQPQHF. The DNA for the CDR3 is TGTGCCAGCTCATCCGGGACAGTCCAGCCCCAGCATTTT.

Many counts were recorded for this clonotype. The chain is built from TRBV12-3 or TRBV12-4 and TRBJ2-1; 10 bases map to TRBD2. V gave up 5 bases and J gave up 10 bases; unmatched junction bases: 8. The CDR3 extends over 14 amino acids. CDR3 coding DNA: TGTGCCAGCAGTATCTCTAGCGGGAGTCCAGAGCAGTTCTTC. This translates into CASSISSGSPEQFF.

The chain uses TRBV6-1 and TRBJ2-1, with D perhaps TRBD1 or TRBD2 (5 bases each). Trimming pared 6 bases from V and 3 bases from J, leaving 12 bases between. CDR1 and CDR2 from the germline V gene are MNHNS and SASEGT. CDR3 size: 14 residues. CDR3 sequence (DNA): TGTGCCAGCAGAGATCCGGGACGCTACAATGAGCAGTTCTTC. This encodes CASRDPGRYNEQFF.

This clonotype was seen a few times. The chain uses TRBV5-1 and TRBJ1-2; D is possibly TRBD1 (6 bases). This CDR3 is 14 amino acids long. V was pared by 4 bases and J by 2 bases, with 12 bases between. Germline V lookup: CDR1 SGHRS, CDR2 YFSETQ. DNA of the CDR3: TGCGCCAGCAGCATCTACGGACAGAACTATGGCTACACCTTC. The encoded protein is CASSIYGQNYGYTF.

V is TRBV7-9 and J is TRBJ1-2; D uncertain. Germline CDR1 reads SEHNR; CDR2 reads FQNEAQ (reference sequence). Trimming stripped 7 bases from V and 0 bases from J, with 15 bases between. CDR3 length: 15 amino acids. The CDR3: CASNTRGSTNYGYTF. In DNA, the CDR3 is TGTGCCAGCAACACCCGCGGGTCAACTAACTATGGCTACACCTTC.

This clonotype was observed at least ten times. The V gene is TRBV6-4, the J gene TRBJ2-1; 8 nucleotides align to TRBD2. J gave up 4 bases and V 5 bases, and 10 bases lay outside the gene matches. The CDR3 length is 16 residues. In germline, CDR1 is MRHNA, CDR2 SNTAGT. The CDR3 region is CASSSLGGVGYNEQFF. In nucleotides, the CDR3 is TGTGCCAGCAGTTCGCTCGGGGGGGTAGGATACAATGAGCAGTTCTTC.

The table lists this clonotype with many counts. The chain recombines TRBV27 with TRBJ2-5, with a tentative D call TRBD1 (5 bases). The length of the CDR3 is 12 residues. Germline values: CDR1 MNHEY, CDR2 SMNVEV (reference sequence). Trimming took 6 bases from V and 4 from J, leaving 9 bases between them. CDR3 DNA sequence: TGTGCCAGCAGCACAGGCCGAGAGACCCAGTACTTC. As protein: CASSTGRETQYF.